These 23 T cell receptor beta chains share one sample of origin, sequenced in a study of CD8+ T cells in alopecia areata. Extracted RNA was reverse transcribed into cDNA, the sequencing template. The repertoire was sequenced with immunoSEQ multiplex PCR; TCRdb's copy has only in-frame clones and lacks some. Seen here are 60,000 to 90,000 clones, around 67% observed once, and the top ten hold 20% to 25%. Documented treatment: oral pan-JAK inhibitor, 5-10 mg twice daily. The input for sequencing was CD8+ T cells sorted from blood, taken at week 24, from a patient treated with tofacitinib. These receptors came from a human donor with alopecia areata.

The chain employs TRBV5-6 and TRBJ2-7; D perhaps matches TRBD2 (6 bases). This CDR3 has 13 amino acids. Trimming shortened V by 4 bases and J by 3 bases, and 11 bases separated the two germline ends. The germline gives CDR1 SGHDT, CDR2 YYEEEE. CDR3 protein: CASSLGLNYEQYF. The CDR3 DNA reads TGTGCCAGCAGCCTCGGACTAAACTACGAGCAGTACTTC.

This chain connects TRBV27 to TRBJ2-4; the match to TRBD1 covers 7 bases. J was trimmed by 11 bases and V by 5 bases; bases with no gene match: 9. Germline CDR1 MNHEY, CDR2 SMNVEV (reference sequence). The CDR3 runs to 13 residues. The DNA of the CDR3 is TGTGCCAGCAGTCCGGGGACAGCCTGGGTTCAGTACTTC. It translates to CASSPGTAWVQYF.

This clone was seen a few times. The V call is TRBV27, the J call TRBJ1-2; maybe TRBD1 (5 bases). Between the trimmed V and J ends, which lost 5 bases and 3 bases, there was a span of 13 bases. Germline CDR1 reads MNHEY; CDR2 reads SMNVEV (reference sequence). The CDR3 spans 14 residues. CDR3 nucleotide sequence: TGTGCCAGCAGTCCGGACACAAACTACTATGGCTACACCTTC. It yields the protein CASSPDTNYYGYTF.

V and J are TRBV15 and TRBJ1-5; the match to TRBD1 covers 8 bases. CDR3 length: 15 amino acids. The germline V gene encodes CDR1 LNHNV and CDR2 YYDKDF (reference sequence). The junction had 3 bases not matched to a gene; V was cut back by 0 bases and J by 5 bases. DNA of the CDR3: TGTGCCACCAGCAGAGACCAGGGGGCACATCAGCCCCAGCATTTT. This gives the protein CATSRDQGAHQPQHF. Combining the CDR3 with reference TRBV15 and TRBJ1-5 gives the whole variable domain DAMVIQNPRYQVTQFGKPVTLSCSQTLNHNVMYWYQQKSSQAPKLLFHYYDKDFNNEADTPDNFQSRRPNTSFCFLDIRSPGLGDTAMYLCATSRDQGAHQPQHFGDGTRLSIL.

This clone was detected only a few times. The chain carries TRBV29-1 and TRBJ2-1; a possible D gene is TRBD2 (7 bases). The V end was cut by 5 bases, the J end by 9 bases, with 11 bases between. Germline-derived CDR1 and CDR2 are SQVTM and ANQGSEA. This CDR3 has 11 residues. The CDR3 reads CSVTRGGEQFF. The CDR3 bases are TGCAGCGTTACGAGGGGGGGTGAGCAGTTCTTC.

This clone showed up just a few times. CDR3 in amino acids: CAISPEGGGSYNEQFF. CDR3 sequence (DNA): TGTGCCATCAGCCCCGAAGGAGGGGGCTCCTACAATGAGCAGTTCTTC. The J gene is TRBJ2-1, the V gene TRBV10-3; D possibly uses TRBD1 or TRBD2 (6 bases each). The CDR3 contains 16 residues. V gave up 6 bases and J gave up 0 bases, with 15 bases separating them. From germline, CDR1 is ENHRY and CDR2 SYGVKD.

This clone appeared a few times. The V and J genes are TRBV5-1 and TRBJ1-2, with 7 bases aligning to TRBD1. The CDR3 length is 13 residues. Unmatched junction bases numbered 4, after V lost 0 bases and J lost 8 bases. Germline V CDR1 and CDR2: SGHRS, YFSETQ. The CDR3 DNA sequence: TGCGCCAGCAGCTTGGCAGGGGGTGCGGGCTACACCTTC. Translating it yields CASSLAGGAGYTF.

The chain uses TRBV13 and TRBJ1-5, with TRBD1 matching 9 bases. Germline V gene sequence: CDR1 PRHDT, CDR2 FYEKMQ (reference sequence). The CDR3 contains 14 residues. With 5 bases clipped from V and 6 bases from J, the junction kept 5 bases outside the gene matches. As DNA, the CDR3 is TGTGCCAGCAGCAAAGGGACAGGGACTCAGCCCCAGCATTTT. Amino acids: CASSKGTGTQPQHF.

This clone was recorded a few times. The sample has other DNA sequences that encode this CDR3 too. The chain couples TRBV4-3 to TRBJ2-7; perhaps D is TRBD1 or TRBD2 (5 bases each). Germline-derived CDR1 and CDR2 are LGHNA and YSLEER. The CDR3 spans 16 residues. V lost 0 bases, J lost 3 bases, and 15 bases lay in between. The CDR3 is CASSQDLGDGYYEQYF. The CDR3 nucleotides read TGCGCCAGCAGCCAAGATCTTGGGGACGGCTACTACGAGCAGTACTTC.

This clone was found a few times. Here the CDR3 DNA reads TGTGCCAGCAGCCAAGCGACAGGGGGCGGCTATGAGCAGTTCTTC. Its translation is CASSQATGGGYEQFF. The V call is TRBV14, the J call TRBJ2-1; 10 bases agree with TRBD1. CDR1 SGHDN and CDR2 FVKESK come from the germline V gene. J lost 8 bases, V lost 1 base, and 5 bases had no gene match. This CDR3 has 15 amino acids.

This sequence joins TRBV9 and TRBJ2-3; 7 bases match TRBD2. The ends lost 0 bases at V and 6 bases at J; junction bases unmatched: 10. From germline, CDR1 is SGDLS and CDR2 YYNGEE. The CDR3 contains 16 residues. The CDR3 reads CASSVGGGGAMDTQYF. The CDR3 coding sequence is TGTGCCAGCAGCGTAGGCGGGGGAGGGGCCATGGATACGCAGTATTTT. Together with reference TRBV9 and TRBJ2-3, the CDR3 gives the full variable domain: DSGVTQTPKHLITATGQRVTLRCSPRSGDLSVYWYQQSLDQGLQFLIQYYNGEERAKGNILERFSAQQFPDLHSELNLSSLELGDSALYFCASSVGGGGAMDTQYFGPGTRLTVL.

The chain combines TRBV5-1 with TRBJ2-3; 9 bases fit TRBD2. CDR1 is SGHRS and CDR2 is YFSETQ in the germline V gene. The CDR3 covers 16 residues. V lost 3 bases, J lost 4 bases, and 9 bases stayed unmatched. The CDR3 region is CASSSGGGGAADTQYF. In DNA form, the CDR3 reads TGCGCCAGCAGCTCCGGTGGCGGGGGGGCCGCAGATACGCAGTATTTT. Drawing the rest from reference TRBV5-1 and TRBJ2-3, the complete variable domain is KAGVTQTPRYLIKTRGQQVTLSCSPISGHRSVSWYQQTPGQGLQFLFEYFSETQRNKGNFPGRFSGRQFSNSRSEMNVSTLELGDSALYLCASSSGGGGAADTQYFGPGTRLTVL.

This clone occurred a few times. The CDR3 protein is CASSSDRDTEAFF. The DNA for the CDR3 is TGTGCCAGCAGCTCTGACAGGGACACTGAAGCTTTCTTT. This sequence joins TRBV5-6 and TRBJ1-1, with 7 nucleotides matching TRBD1. CDR1 is SGHDT, CDR2 YYEEEE, per germline. The CDR3 extends over 13 amino acids. The V gene end was trimmed by 3 bases and the J gene end by 3 bases; junction bases not matched to a gene: 2.

This clone has only one observation. The gene calls are TRBV27 and TRBJ2-7; 7 bases map to TRBD1. CDR1 and CDR2 from the germline V gene are MNHEY and SMNVEV (reference sequence). The CDR3 is 15 amino acids. The J segment lost 5 bases and the V segment lost 5 bases, leaving 12 bases of the junction unmatched. The CDR3 protein is CASSLQGVASDEQYF. As DNA, the CDR3 is TGTGCCAGCAGTCTTCAGGGGGTAGCTTCTGACGAGCAGTACTTC.

This chain uses TRBV9 with TRBJ2-3; 14 positions match TRBD2. The CDR3 spans 17 residues. The V gene end was trimmed by 2 bases and the J gene end by 2 bases; junction bases not matched to a gene: 4. Germline V gives CDR1 SGDLS, CDR2 YYNGEE. CDR3 nucleotides: TGTGCCAGCAGCGTGGAGACTAGCGGGGGGGCCACAGATACGCAGTATTTT. It codes for CASSVETSGGATDTQYF.

V usage is TRBV27 and J usage is TRBJ2-1, with TRBD2 identical over 9 bases. The CDR3 runs to 15 residues. With V trimmed by 4 bases and J by 7 bases, 8 bases remained unmatched. Germline-derived CDR1 and CDR2 are MNHEY and SMNVEV (reference sequence). For the CDR3, the DNA is TGTGCCAGCAGTTGGGCGGGAGGGCCAAGGAATGAGCAGTTCTTC. This sequence encodes CASSWAGGPRNEQFF.

The rearrangement links TRBV5-1 to TRBJ1-2; no reliable D call. The CDR3 is made up of 14 amino acids. Trimming left V 5 bases short and J 3 bases short, with 14 bases between. Germline CDR1 is SGHRS and CDR2 is YFSETQ. DNA for the CDR3: TGCGCCAGCAGTCTTATGGGGTCCTACTATGGCTACACCTTC. This translates into CASSLMGSYYGYTF.

The V gene is TRBV9, the J gene TRBJ2-7; D tentatively reads TRBD1 or TRBD2 (5 bases each). The germline V gene has CDR1 SGDLS and CDR2 YYNGEE. The CDR3 consists of 14 residues. Trimming removed 3 bases at V and 2 bases at J, with 12 bases between. CDR3 coding DNA: TGTGCCAGCAGCGCCGGACTGACAGCCTACGAGCAGTACTTC. Translating it yields CASSAGLTAYEQYF.

The chain carries TRBV5-6 and TRBJ2-3, with D unresolved. Germline CDR1 is SGHDT and CDR2 is YYEEEE. This CDR3 region has 14 residues. Trimming removed 0 bases at V and 2 bases at J, with 7 bases between. In nucleotides, the CDR3 is TGTGCCAGCAGCTTGGTGTCCAACACAGATACGCAGTATTTT. Translation: CASSLVSNTDTQYF.

The count of this clone is one. The genes are TRBV5-1 and TRBJ2-7, with D perhaps TRBD2 (5 bases). The V gene's germline CDR1 is SGHRS and CDR2 YFSETQ. V was pared by 7 bases and J by 0 bases, with 8 bases between. This CDR3 contains 12 residues. The DNA of the CDR3 is TGCGCCAGCGGACGGGACTCCTACGAGCAGTACTTC. Amino acids: CASGRDSYEQYF.

V and J are TRBV7-4 and TRBJ1-5, with D unclear. This CDR3 comprises 12 residues. Trimming removed 2 bases from V and 6 bases from J, with 5 bases in between. Germline V CDR1 and CDR2: SGHVT, SQSDAQ. The CDR3: CASSLPAQPQHF. In nucleotides, the CDR3 is TGTGCCAGCAGCTTACCTGCTCAGCCCCAGCATTTT.

The chain uses TRBV10-3 and TRBJ2-2; D is undetermined. Deletions cut 10 bases from V and 4 bases from J, with 10 bases between. Germline V lookup: CDR1 ENHRY, CDR2 SYGVKD. The CDR3 has 12 residues. The CDR3 reads CATLQATGELFF. CDR3 bases: TGTGCCACCCTACAAGCCACCGGGGAGCTGTTTTTT.

The CDR3 is CASSQVGRGDPYEQYF. The CDR3 coding sequence is TGTGCCAGCAGCCAAGTCGGGAGGGGGGACCCCTACGAGCAGTACTTC. The genes are TRBV4-2 and TRBJ2-7; 8 nucleotides align to TRBD2. The V gene end was trimmed by 1 base and the J gene end by 2 bases; junction bases not matched to a gene: 7. Germline V gene lookup returns CDR1 LGHNA and CDR2 YNFKEQ. CDR3 length: 16 amino acids.